This is a list of T cell receptor beta chains from one sample in a study of Graves' ophthalmopathy and Graves' hyperthyroidism. TCRdb re-analysed the multiplex PCR reads in MiXCR, keeping a single row per CDR3 protein. The sample has about 640,000 distinct CDR3 sequences, over 40% seen once; the top ten hold 3% to 4%. Sequenced material: peripheral blood. These receptor sequences come from an adult man with Graves' ophthalmopathy. Both conserved end residues are part of each CDR3. Fields, in order: J gene, D gene, clone size, V gene, CDR3 DNA, CDR3 protein. The D gene is left open where the match is weak. Size values are once, few and many counts, or a class for expanded clones, and some rows have none.

>TRBJ1-2|.|.|TRBV29-1
TGCTGCGTTAACGAGGGGGAGACCTATGGCTATACCTTC
CCVNEGETYGYTF
>TRBJ2-7|.|.|TRBV29-1
TGCAGCGTTTACACGGGACCCTACGAGCAGTACTTC
CSVYTGPYEQYF
>TRBJ2-7|.|.|TRBV2
TGTGCCAGCGGGGGGTCCAACGAGCAGTACTTC
CASGGSNEQYF
>TRBJ1-3|.|.|TRBV7-9
TGTGCCAGCAGCAAAAACAGGGCCTCCTTAGGGAACACCATATATTTT
CASSKNRASLGNTIYF
>TRBJ1-1|.|.|TRBV5-1
TGCGCCAGCAGCTTGGACAGGCCTGGCGGGAACACTGAAGCTTTCTTT
CASSLDRPGGNTEAFF
>TRBJ1-5|.|many|TRBV6-1
TGTGCCAGCAGTTACCCGGAGCCCCAGCATTTT
CASSYPEPQHF
>TRBJ1-2|.|.|TRBV3-1
TGTGCCAGCAGCCAAGGGAACAGGATAGGTGGCTACACCTTC
CASSQGNRIGGYTF
>TRBJ2-7|.|once|TRBV20-1
TGCAGTGCTCCTCACGGGGAATCGCAGCCCCAGTACTTC
CSAPHGESQPQYF
>TRBJ1-1|.|.|TRBV29-1
TGCAGCTTCGGCACTGAAGCTTTCTTT
CSFGTEAFF
>TRBJ2-7|.|few|TRBV15
TGTGCCACCAGCAGAGTAGTAGGAAGAGGGAGCTCCTACGAGCAGTACTTC
CATSRVVGRGSSYEQYF
>TRBJ1-1|.|.|TRBV7-2
TGTGCCAGCAGCTTAGTGGCGAGCGGGAGTGAAGCTTTCTTT
CASSLVASGSEAFF
>TRBJ2-5|TRBD1|.|TRBV10-2
TGCGCCAGCACCTCGGGCAGGGGGCGTATGGAGACCCAGTACTTC
CASTSGRGRMETQYF
>TRBJ1-4|TRBD1|many|TRBV2
TGTGCCAGCAGTGACAGGGGGAAGACTAATGAAAAACTGTTTTTT
CASSDRGKTNEKLFF
>TRBJ2-5|TRBD1|few|TRBV18
TGTGCCAGCTCAGCAGACAGGGGTAGGAAGACCCAGTACTTC
CASSADRGRKTQYF
>TRBJ1-4|TRBD1|many|TRBV5-1
TGCGCCAGCAGCCCCCGGGACAGGGGAGGTGAAAAACTGTTTTTT
CASSPRDRGGEKLFF
>TRBJ2-7|.|many|TRBV10-2
TGCGCCAGCAGTGAGTCTAGGACAGTCTCCTACGAGCAGTACTTC
CASSESRTVSYEQYF
>TRBJ2-7|.|many|TRBV5-4
TGTGCCAGCAGCTTGGAAGAGGGAAGCTCCTACGAGCAGTACTTC
CASSLEEGSSYEQYF
>TRBJ1-2|.|.|TRBV2
TGTGCCAGCAGTTACTACGCATTGACCGATGGCTACACCTTC
CASSYYALTDGYTF
>TRBJ2-5|TRBD2|once|TRBV19
TGTGCCAGTAGTAGCTCGGGACTAGCGGGAGGGCCCGCCGAGACCCAGTACTTC
CASSSSGLAGGPAETQYF
>TRBJ1-4|.|.|TRBV29-1
TGCAGCGTTGCCGAAGGGTTAGGGGAAAAACTGTTTTTT
CSVAEGLGEKLFF
>TRBJ2-7|.|.|TRBV19
TGTGCCAGTAGTACAGGCGGGACAGCTACCTACGAGCAGTACTTC
CASSTGGTATYEQYF
>TRBJ1-6|TRBD1|many|TRBV9
TGTGCCAGCAGGGGACAGGGACGGCCCGGTGTTTCACCCCTCCACTTT
CASRGQGRPGVSPLHF
>TRBJ1-4|.|many|TRBV7-2
TGTGCCAGCAGCTTACTTGCGGGGCAGCTTAATGAAAAACTGTTTTTT
CASSLLAGQLNEKLFF
>TRBJ2-3|TRBD1|.|TRBV6-6
TGTGCCAGCAGCCCCGGGACAGGGTGGAATACGCAGTATTTT
CASSPGTGWNTQYF
>TRBJ2-5|.|many|TRBV11-2
TGTGCCAGCACCCGCCGGGGGGAGACCCAGTACTTC
CASTRRGETQYF
>TRBJ1-1|TRBD1|few|TRBV4-3
TGCGCCAGCAGCCCCGGACAGGACTACATTGAAGCTTTCTTT
CASSPGQDYIEAFF
>TRBJ1-2|TRBD1|.|TRBV7-9
TGCGCCAGCACTCGTGGACAGGTCTATGGCTACACCTTC
CASTRGQVYGYTF
>TRBJ1-5|TRBD1|.|TRBV10-3
TGTGCCATCAGCCTCCGGGACAGGGGACGCCACGAGCATTTT
CAISLRDRGRHEHF
>TRBJ1-2|TRBD1|.|TRBV12-3/TRBV12-4
TGTGCCAGCAGTTTAAGGCAGGGGGTATGGTATGGCTACACCTTC
CASSLRQGVWYGYTF
>TRBJ1-5|.|many|TRBV7-2
TGTGCCAGCAGAAAGGACGGAAACAATCAGCCCCAGCATTTT
CASRKDGNNQPQHF
>TRBJ2-7|TRBD1|.|TRBV5-6
TGTGCCAGCAGTTCTTTGGGACAGGGTCTCGAGCAGTACTTC
CASSSLGQGLEQYF
>TRBJ1-5|TRBD1|.|TRBV10-3
TGTGCCATCAGTGAAGGACAGGGCCGCCGGCCCCAGCATTTT
CAISEGQGRRPQHF
>TRBJ2-5|.|.|TRBV5-6
TGTGCCAGCAGCTTTTCGGGGACGGAAGAGACCCAGTACTTC
CASSFSGTEETQYF
>TRBJ2-2|.|many|TRBV2
TGTGCCAGCAGGGTATACGACACCGGGGAGCTGTTTTTT
CASRVYDTGELFF
>TRBJ2-2|.|.|TRBV2
TGTGCCAGCAGCGAGGGACTTAACACCGGGGAGCTGTTTTTT
CASSEGLNTGELFF
>TRBJ2-5|.|many|TRBV9
TGTGCCAGCAGCCCCCTGGATGGGAGGGAGACCCAGTACTTC
CASSPLDGRETQYF
>TRBJ2-2|TRBD2|.|TRBV15
TGTGCCACCAGCAGTTACTCGGGGAGGGCGCCCGGGGAGCTGTTTTTT
CATSSYSGRAPGELFF
>TRBJ1-1|TRBD1|.|TRBV7-9
TGTGCCAGCAGCCCACAGACAGGGGGAATGGACACTGAAGCTTTCTTT
CASSPQTGGMDTEAFF
>TRBJ1-6|.|many|TRBV10-3
TGTGCCATCAGGCCGGAGGGGGGTGGGAATTCACCCCTCCACTTT
CAIRPEGGGNSPLHF
>TRBJ1-1|.|many|TRBV10-2
TGCGCCAGCAGTGAGATAGGGGGAGGTACTGAAGCTTTCTTT
CASSEIGGGTEAFF
>TRBJ2-5|TRBD2|.|TRBV29-1
TGCAGCGTCGCCTCGCGGGGGGGAGAGACCCAGTACTTC
CSVASRGGETQYF
>TRBJ2-7|TRBD1|.|TRBV7-9
TGTGCCAGCAGCCTCCGACAGGGGCGTACCTACGAGCAGTACTTC
CASSLRQGRTYEQYF
>TRBJ2-7|TRBD2|.|TRBV6-5
TGTGCCAGCAGTCGACTAGCGGGAGAAGTTTCCGAGCAGTACTTC
CASSRLAGEVSEQYF
>TRBJ1-3|.|many|TRBV19
TGTGCCAGTAGTATTGGGACACCTGGAAACACCATATATTTT
CASSIGTPGNTIYF
>TRBJ1-1|.|.|TRBV5-1
TGCGCCAGCAGCTTGGAAGGGTACATGAACACTGAAGCTTTCTTT
CASSLEGYMNTEAFF
>TRBJ1-3|TRBD1|many|TRBV10-3
TGTGCCAGCAGTGGGACAGGGGGTGGAAACACCATATATTTT
CASSGTGGGNTIYF
>TRBJ1-5|TRBD1|many|TRBV12-5
TGTGCTAGTGGTTTGCTCGGACAGGGGAGTCAGCCCCAGCATTTT
CASGLLGQGSQPQHF
>TRBJ1-2|TRBD1|many|TRBV25-1
TGTGCCAGCCTTGGCGAACGGACAGGGTCGGACTATGGCTACACCTTC
CASLGERTGSDYGYTF
>TRBJ2-1|.|.|TRBV7-9
TGTGCCAGCAGCCTCAAAGGCAATGAGCAGTTCTTC
CASSLKGNEQFF
>TRBJ2-5|TRBD1|.|TRBV9
TGTGCCAGCAGCTCGACAGGGGGGCAGACCCAGTACTTC
CASSSTGGQTQYF
>TRBJ1-5|TRBD1|.|TRBV19
TGTGCCAGTAGTACACGGACAGGGTGGCAGCCCCAGCATTTT
CASSTRTGWQPQHF
>TRBJ2-5|TRBD2|many|TRBV12-3/TRBV12-4
TGTGCCAGCAGTTTATCGACCTTAGCGGGAGGAGGCGAGACCCAGTACTTC
CASSLSTLAGGGETQYF
>TRBJ2-5|.|.|TRBV25-1
TGTGCCAGCAGTAGCCCTTTGGGTCGGGAGACCCAGTACTTC
CASSSPLGRETQYF